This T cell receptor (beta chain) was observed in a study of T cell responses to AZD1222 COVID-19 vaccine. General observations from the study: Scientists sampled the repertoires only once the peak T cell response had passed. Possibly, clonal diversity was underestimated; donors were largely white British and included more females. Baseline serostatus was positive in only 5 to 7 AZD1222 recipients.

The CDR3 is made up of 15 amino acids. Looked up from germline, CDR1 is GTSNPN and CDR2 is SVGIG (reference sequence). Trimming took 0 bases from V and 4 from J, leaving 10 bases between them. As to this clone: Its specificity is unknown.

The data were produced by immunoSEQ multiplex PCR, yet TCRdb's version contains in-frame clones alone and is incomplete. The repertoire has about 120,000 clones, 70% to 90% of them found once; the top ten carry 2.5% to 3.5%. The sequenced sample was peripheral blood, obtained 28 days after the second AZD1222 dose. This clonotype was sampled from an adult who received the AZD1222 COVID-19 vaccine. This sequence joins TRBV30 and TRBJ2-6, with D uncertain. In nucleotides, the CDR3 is TGTGCCTGGAGTGTAACCGTCTTCGGGGCCAACGTCCTGACTTTC. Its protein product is CAWSVTVFGANVLTF.